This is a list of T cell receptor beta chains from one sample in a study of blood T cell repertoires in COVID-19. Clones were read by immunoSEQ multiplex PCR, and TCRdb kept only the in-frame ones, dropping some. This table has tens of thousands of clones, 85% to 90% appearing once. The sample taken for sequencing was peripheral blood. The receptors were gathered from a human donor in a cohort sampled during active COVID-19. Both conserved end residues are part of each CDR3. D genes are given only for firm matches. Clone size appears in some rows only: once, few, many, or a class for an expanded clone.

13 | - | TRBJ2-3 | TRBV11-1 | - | TGTGCCAGCAGCAATACGGGCACAGATACGCAGTATTTT | CASSNTGTDTQYF
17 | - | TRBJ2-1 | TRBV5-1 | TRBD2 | TGCGCCAGCAGCCCGGAGACTAGCGGGAGCTCCTACAATGAGCAGTTCTTC | CASSPETSGSSYNEQFF
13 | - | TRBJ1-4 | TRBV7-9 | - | TGTGCCAGCAGCGCAGGGATTGGAGAAAAACTGTTTTTT | CASSAGIGEKLFF
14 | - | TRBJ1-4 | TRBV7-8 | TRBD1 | TGTGCCAGCAGCCGGACAGGTTCTAATGAAAAACTGTTTTTT | CASSRTGSNEKLFF
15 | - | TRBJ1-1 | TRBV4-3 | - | TGCGCCAGCAGCCAACAACAGGGTTTGAACACTGAAGCTTTCTTT | CASSQQQGLNTEAFF
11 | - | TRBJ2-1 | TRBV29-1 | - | TGCAGCGTTGGGGTAGCCGATGAGCAGTTCTTC | CSVGVADEQFF
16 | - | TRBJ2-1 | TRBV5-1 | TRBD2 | TGCGCCAGCAGCTTGCCACCTCTAGCGGGAGCCAGTGAGCAGTTCTTC | CASSLPPLAGASEQFF
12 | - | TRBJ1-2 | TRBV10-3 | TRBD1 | TGTGCCATCACCGGGACAGGGGAGGGCTACACCTTC | CAITGTGEGYTF
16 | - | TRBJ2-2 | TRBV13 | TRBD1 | TGTGCCAGCAGCTTAGTACAGGGGGCGCACACCGGGGAGCTGTTTTTT | CASSLVQGAHTGELFF
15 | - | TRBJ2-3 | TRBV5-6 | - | TGTGCCAGCAGTCACGGGACACTTACCACAGATACGCAGTATTTT | CASSHGTLTTDTQYF
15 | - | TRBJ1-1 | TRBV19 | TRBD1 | TGTGCCAGTAGTCAATCCGACAGGGGAAACACTGAAGCTTTCTTT | CASSQSDRGNTEAFF
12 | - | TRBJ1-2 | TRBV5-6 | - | TGTGCCAGCAGCTTCCAGGGTTATGGCTACACCTTC | CASSFQGYGYTF
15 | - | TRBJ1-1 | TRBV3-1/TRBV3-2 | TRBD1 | TGTGCCAGCAGCCAACACCGGACAGGCAACACTGAAGCTTTCTTT | CASSQHRTGNTEAFF
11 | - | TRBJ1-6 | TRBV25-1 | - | TGTGCCAGCAGCGGAGGGTTGGCCCTCCACTTT | CASSGGLALHF
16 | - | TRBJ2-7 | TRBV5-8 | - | TGTGCCAGCAGCTTGAGGAGGGGACGGACCATCTACGAGCAGTACTTC | CASSLRRGRTIYEQYF
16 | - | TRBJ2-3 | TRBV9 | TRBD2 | TGTGCCAGCAGCGTAGAGCGGGGGGCCGGCACAGATACGCAGTATTTT | CASSVERGAGTDTQYF
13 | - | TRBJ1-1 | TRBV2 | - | TGTGCCAGCAGTGAGGGCCCTCACGCTGAAGCTTTCTTT | CASSEGPHAEAFF
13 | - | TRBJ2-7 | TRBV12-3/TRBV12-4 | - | TGTGCCAGCAGACCCGGGGGTCCCTACGAGCAGTACTTC | CASRPGGPYEQYF
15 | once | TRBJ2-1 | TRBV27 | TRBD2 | TGTGCCAGCAGGCTAGCGGGAGGCACCTACAATGAGCAGTTCTTC | CASRLAGGTYNEQFF
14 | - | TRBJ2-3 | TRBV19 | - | TGTGCCAGTAGTAGGGCCGGGGGGCCAGATACGCAGTATTTT | CASSRAGGPDTQYF
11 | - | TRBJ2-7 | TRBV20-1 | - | TGCAGTGCTACGACCGGATGGGCCGACGTCTTC | CSATTGWADVF
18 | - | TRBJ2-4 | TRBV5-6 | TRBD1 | TGTGCCAGCAGCCACTTTCGGGACAGGGTTCGATCCAAAAACATTCAGTACTTC | CASSHFRDRVRSKNIQYF
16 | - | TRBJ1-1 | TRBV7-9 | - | TGTGCCAGCAGCCCGAGCCGGGGGGCGATGAACACTGAAGCTTTCTTT | CASSPSRGAMNTEAFF
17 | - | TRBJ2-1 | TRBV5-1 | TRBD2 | TGCGCCAGCAGCTTGGCCCCCGGGACTAGCGGGACGAATGAGCAGTTCTTC | CASSLAPGTSGTNEQFF
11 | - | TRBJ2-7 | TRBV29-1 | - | TGCAGCGGGCGGGGCACCTACGAGCAGTACTTC | CSGRGTYEQYF
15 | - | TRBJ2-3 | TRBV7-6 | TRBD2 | TGTGCCAGCAGCTACTTAGCGGGAGGGGTAGATACGCAGTATTTT | CASSYLAGGVDTQYF
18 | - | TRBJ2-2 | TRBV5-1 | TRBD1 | TGCGCCAGCAGCTTGAGTGAGACAGGGGGCGCCTATACCGGGGAGCTGTTTTTT | CASSLSETGGAYTGELFF
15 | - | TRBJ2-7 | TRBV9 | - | TGTGCCAGCAGCGTAGGAGGCAGGGGAGCCTACGAGCAGTACTTC | CASSVGGRGAYEQYF
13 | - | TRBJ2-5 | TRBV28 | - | TGTGCCAGTGCGAGAAACGCCCAAGAGACCCAGTACTTC | CASARNAQETQYF
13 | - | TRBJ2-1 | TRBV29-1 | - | TGCAGCACAAAACGGGGGATCGACAATGAGCAGTTCTTC | CSTKRGIDNEQFF
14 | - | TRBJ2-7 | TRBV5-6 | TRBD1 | TGTGCCAGCACCAAGACAGGGCAGGGCTACGAGCAGTACTTC | CASTKTGQGYEQYF